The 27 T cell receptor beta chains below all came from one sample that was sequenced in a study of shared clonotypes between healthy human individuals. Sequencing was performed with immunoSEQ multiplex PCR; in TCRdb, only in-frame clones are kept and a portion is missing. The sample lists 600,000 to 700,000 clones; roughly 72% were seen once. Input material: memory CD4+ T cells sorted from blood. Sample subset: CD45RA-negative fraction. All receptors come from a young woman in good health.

CDR3: CASSPDSLNTEAFF. The CDR3 DNA follows: TGTGCCAGCAGTCCGGACAGCTTGAACACTGAAGCTTTCTTT. The chain joins TRBV6-5 to TRBJ1-1; maybe TRBD1 (6 bases). The CDR3 sequence is 14 residues long. Germline-derived CDR1 and CDR2 are MNHEY and SVGAGI. The V end was cut by 5 bases, the J end by 0 bases, with 10 bases between.

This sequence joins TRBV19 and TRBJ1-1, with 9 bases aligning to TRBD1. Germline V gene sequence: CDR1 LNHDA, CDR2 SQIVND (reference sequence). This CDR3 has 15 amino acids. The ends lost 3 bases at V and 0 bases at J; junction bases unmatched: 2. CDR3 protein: CASSMTGGLNTEAFF. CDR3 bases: TGTGCCAGTAGTATGACAGGGGGACTGAACACTGAAGCTTTCTTT.

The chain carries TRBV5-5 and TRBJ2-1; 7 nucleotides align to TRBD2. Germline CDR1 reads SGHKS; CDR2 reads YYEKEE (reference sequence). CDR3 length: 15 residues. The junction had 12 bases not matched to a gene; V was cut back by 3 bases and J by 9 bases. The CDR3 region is CASSSPGAGVGEQFF. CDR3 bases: TGTGCCAGCAGCTCCCCCGGGGCGGGAGTCGGTGAGCAGTTCTTC.

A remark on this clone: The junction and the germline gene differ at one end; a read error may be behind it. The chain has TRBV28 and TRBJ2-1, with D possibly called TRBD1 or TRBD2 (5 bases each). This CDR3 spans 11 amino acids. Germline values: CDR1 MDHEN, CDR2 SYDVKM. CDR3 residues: CASSIWDEQFF. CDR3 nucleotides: TGTGCCAGCAGTATATGGGACGAGCAGTTCTTC.

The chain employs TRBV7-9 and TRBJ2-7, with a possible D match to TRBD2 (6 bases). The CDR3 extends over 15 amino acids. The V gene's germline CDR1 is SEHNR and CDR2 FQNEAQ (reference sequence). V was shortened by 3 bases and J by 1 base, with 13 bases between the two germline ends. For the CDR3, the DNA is TGTGCCAGCAGCTTTGGAGGGGCGGGGTCCTACGAGCAGTACTTC. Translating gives CASSFGGAGSYEQYF.

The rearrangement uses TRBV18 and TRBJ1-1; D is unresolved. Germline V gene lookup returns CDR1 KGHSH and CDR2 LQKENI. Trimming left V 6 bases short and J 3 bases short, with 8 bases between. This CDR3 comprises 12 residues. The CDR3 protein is CASSYSDTEAFF. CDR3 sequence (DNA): TGTGCCAGCTCCTACAGTGACACTGAAGCTTTCTTT. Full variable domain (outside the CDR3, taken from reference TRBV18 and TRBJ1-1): NAGVMQNPRHLVRRRGQEARLRCSPMKGHSHVYWYRQLPEEGLKFMVYLQKENIIDESGMPKERFSAEFPKEGPSILRIQQVVRGDSAAYFCASSYSDTEAFFGQGTRLTVV.

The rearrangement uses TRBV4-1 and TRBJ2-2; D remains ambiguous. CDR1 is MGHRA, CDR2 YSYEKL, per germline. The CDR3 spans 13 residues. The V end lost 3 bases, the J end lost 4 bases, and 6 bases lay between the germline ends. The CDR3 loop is CASSHGITGELFF. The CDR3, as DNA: TGCGCCAGCAGCCACGGAATCACCGGGGAGCTGTTTTTT.

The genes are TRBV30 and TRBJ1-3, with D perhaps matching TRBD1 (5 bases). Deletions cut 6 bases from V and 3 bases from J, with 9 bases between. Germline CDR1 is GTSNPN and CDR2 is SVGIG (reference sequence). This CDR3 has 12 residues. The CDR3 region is CACQGDGNTIYF. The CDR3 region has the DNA TGTGCCTGTCAAGGGGATGGAAACACCATATATTTT.

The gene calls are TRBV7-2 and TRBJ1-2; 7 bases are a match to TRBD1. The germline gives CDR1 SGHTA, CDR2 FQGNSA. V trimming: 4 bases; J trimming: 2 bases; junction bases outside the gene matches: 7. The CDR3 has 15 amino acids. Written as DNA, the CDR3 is TGTGCCAGCAGCTCAATAGGGGACAGAAACTATGGCTACACCTTC. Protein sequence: CASSSIGDRNYGYTF. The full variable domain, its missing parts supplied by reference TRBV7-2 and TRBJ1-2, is GAGVSQSPSNKVTEKGKDVELRCDPISGHTALYWYRQSLGQGLEFLIYFQGNSAPDKSGLPSDRFSAERTGGSVSTLTIQRTQQEDSAVYLCASSSIGDRNYGYTFGSGTRLTVV.

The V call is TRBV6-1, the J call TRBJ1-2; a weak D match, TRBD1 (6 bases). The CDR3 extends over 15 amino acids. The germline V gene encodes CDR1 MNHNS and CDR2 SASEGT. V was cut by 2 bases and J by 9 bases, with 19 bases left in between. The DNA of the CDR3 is TGTGCCAGCAGTGAATCCCCGACAGGAGCTTTGAGCTACACCTTC. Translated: CASSESPTGALSYTF.

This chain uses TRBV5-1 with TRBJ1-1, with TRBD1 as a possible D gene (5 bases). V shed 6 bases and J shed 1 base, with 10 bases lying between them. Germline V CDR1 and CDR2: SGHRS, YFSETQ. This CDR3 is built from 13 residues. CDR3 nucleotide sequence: TGCGCCAGCACTGTAGGGACGAACACTGAAGCTTTCTTT. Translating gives CASTVGTNTEAFF.

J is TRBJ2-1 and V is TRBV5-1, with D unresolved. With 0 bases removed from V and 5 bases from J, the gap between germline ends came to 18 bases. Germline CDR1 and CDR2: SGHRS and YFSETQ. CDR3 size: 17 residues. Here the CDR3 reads CASSLALRVRSNNEQFF. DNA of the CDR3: TGCGCCAGCAGCTTGGCCCTACGGGTGCGGAGTAACAATGAGCAGTTCTTC.

The CDR3 nucleotides read TGTGCCAGCAACACAGGGGCAGGGGCCACGCAGTATTTT. Residues: CASNTGAGATQYF. The chain couples TRBV14 to TRBJ2-3, with TRBD1 matching over 7 bases. CDR3 size: 13 residues. The V segment lost 7 bases and the J segment 9 bases; nucleotides outside the gene matches: 10. Germline loops: CDR1 SGHDN, CDR2 FVKESK. The whole variable domain, filled in from reference TRBV14 and TRBJ2-3, reads EAGVTQFPSHSVIEKGQTVTLRCDPISGHDNLYWYRRVMGKEIKFLLHFVKESKQDESGMPNNRFLAERTGGTYSTLKVQPAELEDSGVYFCASNTGAGATQYFGPGTRLTVL.

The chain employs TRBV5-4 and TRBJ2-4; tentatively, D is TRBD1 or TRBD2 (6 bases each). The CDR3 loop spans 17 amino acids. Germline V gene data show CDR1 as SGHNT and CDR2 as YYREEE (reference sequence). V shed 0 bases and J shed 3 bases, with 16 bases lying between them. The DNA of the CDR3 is TGTGCCAGCAGCTTGGCCGTACCGGGGGCCAACAAAAACATTCAGTACTTC. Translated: CASSLAVPGANKNIQYF.

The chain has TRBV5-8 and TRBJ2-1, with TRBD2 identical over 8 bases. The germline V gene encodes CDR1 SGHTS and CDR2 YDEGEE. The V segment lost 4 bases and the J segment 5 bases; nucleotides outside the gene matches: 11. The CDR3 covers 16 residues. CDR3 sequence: CASSPRLASRNNEQFF. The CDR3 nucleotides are TGTGCCAGCAGCCCTCGACTAGCGAGTAGGAACAATGAGCAGTTCTTC.

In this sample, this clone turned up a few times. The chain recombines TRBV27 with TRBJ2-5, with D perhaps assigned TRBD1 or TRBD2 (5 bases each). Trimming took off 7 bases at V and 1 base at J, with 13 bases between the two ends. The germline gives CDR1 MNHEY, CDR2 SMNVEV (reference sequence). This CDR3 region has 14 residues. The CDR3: CASMPGTLQETQYF. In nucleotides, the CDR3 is TGTGCCAGCATGCCCGGGACCCTCCAAGAGACCCAGTACTTC.

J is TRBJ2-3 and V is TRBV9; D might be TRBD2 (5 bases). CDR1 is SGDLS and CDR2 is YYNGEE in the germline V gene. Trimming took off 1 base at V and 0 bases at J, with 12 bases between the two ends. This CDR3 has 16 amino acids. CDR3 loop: CASSVRGTLSTDTQYF. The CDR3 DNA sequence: TGTGCCAGCAGCGTACGGGGTACACTAAGCACAGATACGCAGTATTTT. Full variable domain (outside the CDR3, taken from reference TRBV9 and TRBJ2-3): DSGVTQTPKHLITATGQRVTLRCSPRSGDLSVYWYQQSLDQGLQFLIQYYNGEERAKGNILERFSAQQFPDLHSELNLSSLELGDSALYFCASSVRGTLSTDTQYFGPGTRLTVL.

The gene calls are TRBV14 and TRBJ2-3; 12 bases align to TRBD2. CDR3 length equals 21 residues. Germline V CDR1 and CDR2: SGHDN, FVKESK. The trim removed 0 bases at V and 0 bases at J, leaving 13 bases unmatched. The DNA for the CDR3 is TGTGCCAGCAGCCAAGATCGGAGTTACGGACTAGCGGGATCTAGCACAGATACGCAGTATTTT. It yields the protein CASSQDRSYGLAGSSTDTQYF.

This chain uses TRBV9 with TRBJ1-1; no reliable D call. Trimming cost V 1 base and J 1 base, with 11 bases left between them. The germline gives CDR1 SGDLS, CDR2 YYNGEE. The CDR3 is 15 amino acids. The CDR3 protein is CASSVSPTANTEAFF. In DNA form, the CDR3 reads TGTGCCAGCAGCGTATCCCCGACCGCGAACACTGAAGCTTTCTTT.

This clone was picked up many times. The DNA for the CDR3 is TGCGCCAGCAGCTTGGATGCGGGTGGGGAATACAATGAGCAGTTCTTC. Its protein is CASSLDAGGEYNEQFF. J is TRBJ2-1 and V is TRBV5-1, with D possibly matching TRBD2 (5 bases). Per the germline V gene, CDR1 is SGHRS and CDR2 is YFSETQ. Trimming cost V 0 bases and J 4 bases, with 14 bases left between them. CDR3 length: 16 residues.

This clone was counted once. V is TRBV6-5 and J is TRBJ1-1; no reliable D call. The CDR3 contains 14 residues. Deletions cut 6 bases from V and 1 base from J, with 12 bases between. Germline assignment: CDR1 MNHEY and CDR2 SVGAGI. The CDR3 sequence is CASSRTSGNTEAFF. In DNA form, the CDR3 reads TGTGCCAGCAGCCGAACATCTGGGAACACTGAAGCTTTCTTT.

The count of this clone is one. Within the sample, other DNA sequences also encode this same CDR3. The CDR3 DNA sequence: TGTGCCAGCAGTGGGGATACTAACTATGGCTACACCTTC. Translation gives CASSGDTNYGYTF. This chain uses TRBV28 with TRBJ1-2, with D hard to call. The CDR3 sequence is 13 residues long. V lost 5 bases to trimming and J lost 0 bases, with 7 bases between them. The germline CDR1 and CDR2 sequences are MDHEN and SYDVKM.

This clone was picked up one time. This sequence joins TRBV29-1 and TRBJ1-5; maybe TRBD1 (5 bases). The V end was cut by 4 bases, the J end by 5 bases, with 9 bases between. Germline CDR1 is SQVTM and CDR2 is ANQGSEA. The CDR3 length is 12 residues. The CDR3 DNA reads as TGCAGCGTTGTACCGGGGGATCAGCCCCAGCATTTT. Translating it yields CSVVPGDQPQHF.

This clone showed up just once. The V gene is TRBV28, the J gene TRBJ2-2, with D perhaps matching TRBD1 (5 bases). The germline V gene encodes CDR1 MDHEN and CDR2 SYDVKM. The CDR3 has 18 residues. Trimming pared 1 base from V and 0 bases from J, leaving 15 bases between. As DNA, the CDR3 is TGTGCCAGCAGTTTATTCGGAGTGTGGACACCGAACACCGGGGAGCTGTTTTTT. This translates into CASSLFGVWTPNTGELFF.

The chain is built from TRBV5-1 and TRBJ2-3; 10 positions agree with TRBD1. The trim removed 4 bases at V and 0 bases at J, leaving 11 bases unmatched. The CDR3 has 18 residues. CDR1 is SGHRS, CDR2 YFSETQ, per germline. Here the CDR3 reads CASSLSRDRGLSTDTQYF. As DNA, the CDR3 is TGCGCCAGCAGCCTGTCCCGGGACAGGGGCCTCAGCACAGATACGCAGTATTTT.

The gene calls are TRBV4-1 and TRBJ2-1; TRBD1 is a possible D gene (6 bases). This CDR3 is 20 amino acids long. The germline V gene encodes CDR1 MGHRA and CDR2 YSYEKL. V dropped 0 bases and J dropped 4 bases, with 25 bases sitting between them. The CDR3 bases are TGCGCCAGCAGCCAAGATGCCGTGGGTGAAATGGGACACACATACAATGAGCAGTTCTTC. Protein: CASSQDAVGEMGHTYNEQFF.

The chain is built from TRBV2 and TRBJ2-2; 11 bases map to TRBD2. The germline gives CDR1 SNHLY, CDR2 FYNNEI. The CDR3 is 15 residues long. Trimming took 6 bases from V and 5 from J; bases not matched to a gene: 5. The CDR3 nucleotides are TGTGCCAGCAGAATAGCGGGAGGGCCGACCGGGGAGCTGTTTTTT. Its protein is CASRIAGGPTGELFF.